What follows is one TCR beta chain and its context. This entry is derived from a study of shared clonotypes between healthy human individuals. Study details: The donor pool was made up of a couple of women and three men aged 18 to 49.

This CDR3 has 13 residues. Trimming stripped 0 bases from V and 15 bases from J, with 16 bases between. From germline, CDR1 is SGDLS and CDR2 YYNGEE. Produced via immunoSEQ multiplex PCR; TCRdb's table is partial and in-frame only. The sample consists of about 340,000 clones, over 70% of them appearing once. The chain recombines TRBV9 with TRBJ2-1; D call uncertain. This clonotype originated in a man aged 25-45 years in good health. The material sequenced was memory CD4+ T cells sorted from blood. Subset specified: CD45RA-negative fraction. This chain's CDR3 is CASSVASESGLFF. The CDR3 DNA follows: TGTGCCAGCAGCGTAGCGTCGGAGTCCGGGTTGTTCTTC.